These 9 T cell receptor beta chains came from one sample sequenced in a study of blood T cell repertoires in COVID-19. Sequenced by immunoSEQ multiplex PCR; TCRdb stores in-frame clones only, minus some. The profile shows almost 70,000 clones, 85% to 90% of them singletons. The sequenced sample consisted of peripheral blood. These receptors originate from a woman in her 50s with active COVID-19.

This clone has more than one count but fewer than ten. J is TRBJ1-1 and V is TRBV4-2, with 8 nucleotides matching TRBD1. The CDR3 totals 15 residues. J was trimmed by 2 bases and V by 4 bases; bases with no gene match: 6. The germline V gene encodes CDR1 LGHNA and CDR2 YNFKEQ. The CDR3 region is CASSPGTGENTEAFF. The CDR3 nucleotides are TGTGCCAGCAGCCCGGGGACAGGAGAAAACACTGAAGCTTTCTTT.

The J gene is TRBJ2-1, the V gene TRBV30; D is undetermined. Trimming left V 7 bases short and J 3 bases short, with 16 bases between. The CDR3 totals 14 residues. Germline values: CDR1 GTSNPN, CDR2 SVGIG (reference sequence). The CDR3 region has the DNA TGTGCCTTGAAGACTCACTCCGGCTACAATGAGCAGTTCTTC. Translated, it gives CALKTHSGYNEQFF.

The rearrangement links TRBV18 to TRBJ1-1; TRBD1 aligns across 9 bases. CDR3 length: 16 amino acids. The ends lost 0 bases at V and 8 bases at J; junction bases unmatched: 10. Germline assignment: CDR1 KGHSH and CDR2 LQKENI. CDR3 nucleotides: TGTGCCAGCTCACCACCGTCCCGGGACAGGGCCGGCGAAGCTTTCTTT. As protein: CASSPPSRDRAGEAFF.

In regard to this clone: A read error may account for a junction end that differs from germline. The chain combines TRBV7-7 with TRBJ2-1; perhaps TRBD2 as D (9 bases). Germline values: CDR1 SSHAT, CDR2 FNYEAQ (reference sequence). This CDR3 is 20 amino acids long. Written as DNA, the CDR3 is TGTGCTAGCAGCTTCCTGGGACAGGATTCCCTAGCGGGAAGGTACAATGAGCAGTTCTTC. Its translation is CASSFLGQDSLAGRYNEQFF.

The CDR3 region has the DNA TGTGCCACCGGAGACAGGGACAGGGGGTTGGGCAATCAGCCCCAGCATTTT. Amino acids: CATGDRDRGLGNQPQHF. The gene calls are TRBV24-1 and TRBJ1-5; TRBD1 aligns across 11 bases. CDR3 length equals 17 residues. Germline-derived CDR1 and CDR2 are KGHDR and SFDVKD. Trimming took 9 bases from V and 2 from J; bases not matched to a gene: 11.

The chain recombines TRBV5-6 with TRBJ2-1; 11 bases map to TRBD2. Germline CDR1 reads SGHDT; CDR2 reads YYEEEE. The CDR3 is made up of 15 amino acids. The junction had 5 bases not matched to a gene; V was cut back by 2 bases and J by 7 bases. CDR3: CASSFGSGRGNEQFF. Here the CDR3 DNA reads TGTGCCAGCAGCTTTGGTAGCGGGAGGGGTAATGAGCAGTTCTTC.

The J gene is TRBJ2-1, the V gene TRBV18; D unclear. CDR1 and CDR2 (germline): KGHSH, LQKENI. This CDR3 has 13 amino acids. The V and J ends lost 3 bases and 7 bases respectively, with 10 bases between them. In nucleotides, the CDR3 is TGTGCCAGCTCACCTCAGAACGGGAATGAGCAGTTCTTC. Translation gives CASSPQNGNEQFF.

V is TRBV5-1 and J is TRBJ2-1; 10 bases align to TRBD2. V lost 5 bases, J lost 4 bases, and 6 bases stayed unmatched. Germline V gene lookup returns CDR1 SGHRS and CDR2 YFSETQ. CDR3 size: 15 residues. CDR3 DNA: TGCGCCAGCAGATTCCTAGCGGGAGAGTACAATGAGCAGTTCTTC. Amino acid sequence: CASRFLAGEYNEQFF.

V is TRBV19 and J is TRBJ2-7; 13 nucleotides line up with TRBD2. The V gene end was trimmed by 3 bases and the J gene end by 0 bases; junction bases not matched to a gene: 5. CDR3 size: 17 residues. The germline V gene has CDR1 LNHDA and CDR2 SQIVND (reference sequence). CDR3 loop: CASSISWTSGSSYEQYF. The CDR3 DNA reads TGTGCCAGTAGTATTTCTTGGACTAGCGGGAGCTCCTACGAGCAGTACTTC.